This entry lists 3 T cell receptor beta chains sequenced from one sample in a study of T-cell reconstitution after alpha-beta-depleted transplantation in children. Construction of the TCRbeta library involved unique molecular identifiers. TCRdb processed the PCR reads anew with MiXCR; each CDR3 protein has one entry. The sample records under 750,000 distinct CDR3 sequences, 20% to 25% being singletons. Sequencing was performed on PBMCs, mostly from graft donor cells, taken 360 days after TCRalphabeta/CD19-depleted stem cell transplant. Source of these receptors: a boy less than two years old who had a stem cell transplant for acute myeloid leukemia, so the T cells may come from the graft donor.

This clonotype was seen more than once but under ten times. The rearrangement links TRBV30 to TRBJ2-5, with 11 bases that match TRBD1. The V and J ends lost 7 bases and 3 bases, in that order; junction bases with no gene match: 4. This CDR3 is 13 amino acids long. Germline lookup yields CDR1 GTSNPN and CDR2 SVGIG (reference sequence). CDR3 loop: CASRGQGEETQYF. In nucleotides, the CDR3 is TGTGCCTCGCGGGGACAGGGGGAAGAGACCCAGTACTTC.

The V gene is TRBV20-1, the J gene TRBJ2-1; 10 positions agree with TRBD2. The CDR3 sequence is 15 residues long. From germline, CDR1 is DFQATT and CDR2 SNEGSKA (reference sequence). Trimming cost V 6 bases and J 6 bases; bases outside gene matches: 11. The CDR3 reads CSARSGTSAANEQFF. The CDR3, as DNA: TGCAGTGCCAGATCCGGGACTAGCGCAGCCAATGAGCAGTTCTTC.

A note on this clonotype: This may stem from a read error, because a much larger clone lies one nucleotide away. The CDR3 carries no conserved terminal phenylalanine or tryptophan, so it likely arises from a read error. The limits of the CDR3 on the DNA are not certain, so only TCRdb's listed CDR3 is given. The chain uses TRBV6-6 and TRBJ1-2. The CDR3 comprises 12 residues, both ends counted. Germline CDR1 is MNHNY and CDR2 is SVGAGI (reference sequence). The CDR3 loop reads CASMGLSYGYTC.